This T cell receptor beta chain was retrieved from a study of identical twins. The CDR3 totals 14 residues. V dropped 1 base and J dropped 2 bases, with 6 bases sitting between them. Addition of a universal primer site occurred through template switching, and cDNA carried unique molecular identifiers. Using its own MiXCR run on the 5' RACE reads, TCRdb lists one record per CDR3 protein. The sample consists of about 1.7 million distinct CDR3 sequences, around 29% of them appearing once. Material for sequencing was cord blood. The chain couples TRBV12-3 or TRBV12-4 to TRBJ1-5, with no clear D. This clonotype originated in a newborn girl in good health. CDR3 DNA sequence: TGTGCCAGCAGTTTAGGGGAGGGCAATCAGCCCCAGCATTTT. Amino acid sequence: CASSLGEGNQPQHF.